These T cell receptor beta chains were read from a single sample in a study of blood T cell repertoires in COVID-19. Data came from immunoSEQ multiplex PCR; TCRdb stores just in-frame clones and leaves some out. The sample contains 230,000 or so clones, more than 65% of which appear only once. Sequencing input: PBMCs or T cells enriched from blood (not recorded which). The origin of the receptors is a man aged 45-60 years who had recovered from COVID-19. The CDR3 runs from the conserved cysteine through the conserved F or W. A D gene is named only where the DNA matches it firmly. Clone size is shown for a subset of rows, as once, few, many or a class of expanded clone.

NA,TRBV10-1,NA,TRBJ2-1,TGCGCCAGCAGTGAGCAGGCGGGGTCCGACAATGAGCAGTTCTTC,CASSEQAGSDNEQFF
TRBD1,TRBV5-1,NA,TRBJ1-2,TGCGCCAGCAGCTTTGGTGGGGACAGGGCGCTTCAGGGCTACACCTTC,CASSFGGDRALQGYTF
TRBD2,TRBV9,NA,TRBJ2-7,TGTGCCAGCAGCGTCGGGACTAGCGGGATTGAGGAGCAGTACTTC,CASSVGTSGIEEQYF
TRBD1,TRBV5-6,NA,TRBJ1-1,TGTGCCAGCAGCTTCGGACAGGGGGCAGGAACTGAAGCTTTCTTT,CASSFGQGAGTEAFF
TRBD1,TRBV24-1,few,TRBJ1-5,TGTGCCACCAGTGACCCTGCAGGGGGCATTTGCAATCAGCCCCAGCATTTT,CATSDPAGGICNQPQHF
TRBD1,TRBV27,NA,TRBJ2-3,TGTGCCAGCAGTTGGACAGGCAGCACAGATACGCAGTATTTT,CASSWTGSTDTQYF
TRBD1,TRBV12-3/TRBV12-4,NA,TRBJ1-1,TGTGCCAGCAGTGCGGGACAGGGGGCTGAAGCTTTCTTT,CASSAGQGAEAFF
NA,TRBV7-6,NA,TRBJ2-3,TGTGCCAGCAGCTTAGCGCGAGGACTACCCACAGATACGCAGTATTTT,CASSLARGLPTDTQYF
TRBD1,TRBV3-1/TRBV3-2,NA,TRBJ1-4,TGTGCCAGCAGCCTACGCATATCAGGGGGGTCGTTATTGTTTTTT,CASSLRISGGSLLFF
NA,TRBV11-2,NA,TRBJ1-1,TGTGCCAGCAGCTCCCCCCCGGGGGACCCCTTATTTGTGGCTGAAGCTTTCTTT,CASSSPPGDPLFVAEAFF
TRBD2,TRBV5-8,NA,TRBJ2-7,TGTGCCAGCAGCTCTGGACTAGCGGGGGGGCCCGGTCACGAGCAGTACTTC,CASSSGLAGGPGHEQYF
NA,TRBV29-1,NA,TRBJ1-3,TGCAGCGTTGTTAGCCCCTCGGACACCATATATTTT,CSVVSPSDTIYF
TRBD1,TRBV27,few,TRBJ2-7,TGTGCCAGCAGTTCCTACCGGGGGACAGGGGTCCCCTACGAGCAGTACTTC,CASSSYRGTGVPYEQYF
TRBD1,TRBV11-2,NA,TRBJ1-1,TGTGCCAGCAGCCTCTCGGACAGGGACTTTGAAGCTTTCTTT,CASSLSDRDFEAFF
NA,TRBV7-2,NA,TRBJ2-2,TGTGCCAGCAGCTTACTAGGGGGGGCGCTTCAAACCGGGGAGCTGTTTTTT,CASSLLGGALQTGELFF
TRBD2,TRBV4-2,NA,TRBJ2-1,TGTGCCAGCAGCCAAGACCCGGGAGGGGAGAATGAGCAGTTCTTC,CASSQDPGGENEQFF
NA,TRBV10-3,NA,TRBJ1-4,TGTGCCATCAGTGACGGCGGTAGAGAAAAACTGTTTTTT,CAISDGGREKLFF
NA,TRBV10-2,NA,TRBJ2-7,TGCGCCAGCAGGCCCTTGTCAGGAAATTCCTACGAGCAGTACTTC,CASRPLSGNSYEQYF
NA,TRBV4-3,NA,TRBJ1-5,TGCGCCAGCAGCCAAGACGGGAGGCTCAATCAGCCCCAGCATTTT,CASSQDGRLNQPQHF
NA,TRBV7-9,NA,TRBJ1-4,TGTGCCAGCAGCACTGGGTCGGGGGGGACTAATGAAAAACTGTTTTTT,CASSTGSGGTNEKLFF
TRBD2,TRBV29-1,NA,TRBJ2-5,TGCAGCTCCCGGGGGGGAAAAGAGACCCAGTACTTC,CSSRGGKETQYF
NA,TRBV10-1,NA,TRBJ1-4,TGCGCCAGCAGCGCCGGGACAAATGAAAAACTGTTTTTT,CASSAGTNEKLFF
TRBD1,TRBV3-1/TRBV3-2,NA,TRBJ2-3,TGTGCCAGCAGCCCCTCCGGGACAGGGGTAACAGATACGCAGTATTTT,CASSPSGTGVTDTQYF
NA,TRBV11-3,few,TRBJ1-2,TGTGCCAGCAGCTTAGGGAGTGGATATGGCTACACCTTC,CASSLGSGYGYTF
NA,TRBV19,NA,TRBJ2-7,TGTGCCAGTAGTATAGATGGCGGGGTCTACGAGCAGTACTTC,CASSIDGGVYEQYF
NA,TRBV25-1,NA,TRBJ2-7,TGTGCCAGCAGTGAGCCATTGGGTTCGGCGGACGAGCAGTACTTC,CASSEPLGSADEQYF
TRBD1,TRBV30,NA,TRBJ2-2,TGTGCCTGGAGTAACGTTCAACAGGGGATCACCGGGGAGCTGTTTTTT,CAWSNVQQGITGELFF
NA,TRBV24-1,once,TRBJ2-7,TGTGCCACTCCAAGGCCGGGCTTAACTAGGGAGTACTTC,CATPRPGLTREYF
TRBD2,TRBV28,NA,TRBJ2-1,TGTGCCAGCAGTTTTTTAGGGACTAGCGGCTACAATGAGCAGTTCTTC,CASSFLGTSGYNEQFF
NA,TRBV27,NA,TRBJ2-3,TGTGCCAGCAGTCCCACGAGACTGGCGGATACGCAGTATTTT,CASSPTRLADTQYF
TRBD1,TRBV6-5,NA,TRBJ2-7,TGTGCCAGCCAGACAGGGAATGGTGGCGAGCAGTACTTC,CASQTGNGGEQYF
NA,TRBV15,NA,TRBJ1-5,TGTGCCACCAGCAGAGGTGGAGGGTTCCAGCCCCAGCATTTT,CATSRGGGFQPQHF
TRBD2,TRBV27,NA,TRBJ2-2,TGTGCCAGCACCGGACTAGCGGACGGGGAGCTGTTTTTT,CASTGLADGELFF
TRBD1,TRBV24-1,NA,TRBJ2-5,TGTGCCACCAGTGATTTCGGGCAGGGGGTAAGCGAGACCCAGTACTTC,CATSDFGQGVSETQYF
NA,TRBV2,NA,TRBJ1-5,TGTGCCAGCACGGGGAGGGGAACCTCGAGCAATCAGCCCCAGCATTTT,CASTGRGTSSNQPQHF
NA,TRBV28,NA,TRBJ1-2,TGTGCCAGCAGTCACAGAGACCTGGCCAAATATGGCTACACCTTC,CASSHRDLAKYGYTF
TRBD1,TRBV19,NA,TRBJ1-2,TGTGCCAGTAGTATGGCAGGGGGCTTAGAGGGCTACACCTTC,CASSMAGGLEGYTF
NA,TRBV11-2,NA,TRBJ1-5,TGTGCCAGCAGCTTGAGCGGGACACCAGCGCCCCAGCATTTT,CASSLSGTPAPQHF
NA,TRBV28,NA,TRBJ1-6,TGTGCCAGCAGAAATCCCCAGGATTCACCCCTCCACTTT,CASRNPQDSPLHF
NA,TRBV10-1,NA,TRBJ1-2,TGCGCCAGCAGTCCACAGGGCTCCTATGGCTACACCTTC,CASSPQGSYGYTF
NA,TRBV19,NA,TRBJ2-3,TGTGCCACACAAATGGGGCCGTCTCGGACAGATACGCAGTATTTT,CATQMGPSRTDTQYF
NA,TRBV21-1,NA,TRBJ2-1,TGTGCCAGCAGCAAAGCGCTTCAGGGGGCGCGTGAGCAGTTCTTC,CASSKALQGAREQFF
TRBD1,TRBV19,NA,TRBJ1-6,TGTGCCAGTAGTACCCGGGACAGAAATTCACCCCTCCACTTT,CASSTRDRNSPLHF
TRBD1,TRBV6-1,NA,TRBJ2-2,TGTGCCACCCAGGGGGCCGCCGCCGGGGAGCTGTTTTTT,CATQGAAAGELFF